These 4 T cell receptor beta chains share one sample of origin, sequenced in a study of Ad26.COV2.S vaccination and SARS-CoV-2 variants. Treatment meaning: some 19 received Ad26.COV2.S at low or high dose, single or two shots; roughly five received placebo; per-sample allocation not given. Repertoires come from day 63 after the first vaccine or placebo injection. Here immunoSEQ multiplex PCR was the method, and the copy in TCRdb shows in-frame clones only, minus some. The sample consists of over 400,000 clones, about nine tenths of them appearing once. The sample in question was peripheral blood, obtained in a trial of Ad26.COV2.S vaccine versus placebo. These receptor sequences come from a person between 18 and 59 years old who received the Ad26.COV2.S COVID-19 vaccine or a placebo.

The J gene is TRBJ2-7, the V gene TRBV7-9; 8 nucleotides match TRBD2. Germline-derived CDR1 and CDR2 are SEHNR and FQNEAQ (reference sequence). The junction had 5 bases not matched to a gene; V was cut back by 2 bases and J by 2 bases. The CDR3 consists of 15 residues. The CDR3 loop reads CASSLLTGGAYEQYF. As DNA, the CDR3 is TGTGCCAGCAGCTTATTGACGGGAGGGGCCTACGAGCAGTACTTC.

The CDR3 DNA sequence: TGCAGCGTCATGCGAATCGAGAGGATCCAGTACTTC. Amino acids: CSVMRIERIQYF. V gene TRBV29-1 combines with J gene TRBJ2-5; no definite D call. The CDR3 is made up of 12 amino acids. The V end was cut by 6 bases, the J end by 10 bases, with 18 bases between. Germline V gene lookup returns CDR1 SQVTM and CDR2 ANQGSEA.

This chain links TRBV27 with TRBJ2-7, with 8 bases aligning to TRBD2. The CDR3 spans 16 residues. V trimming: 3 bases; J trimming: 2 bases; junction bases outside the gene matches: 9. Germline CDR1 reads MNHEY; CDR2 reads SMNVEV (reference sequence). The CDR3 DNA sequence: TGTGCCAGCAGTTTGCATCTGGCTAGCGGGCCCTACGAGCAGTACTTC. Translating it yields CASSLHLASGPYEQYF.

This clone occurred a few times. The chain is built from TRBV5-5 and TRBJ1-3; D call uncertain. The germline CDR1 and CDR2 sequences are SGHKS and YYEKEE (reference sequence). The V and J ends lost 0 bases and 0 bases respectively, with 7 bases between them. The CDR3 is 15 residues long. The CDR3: CASSLVPSSGNTIYF. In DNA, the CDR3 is TGTGCCAGCAGCTTGGTCCCGAGCTCTGGAAACACCATATATTTT.